The entry below gives a single TCR beta chain sequence along with its context. As yet, its antigen is unknown. CDR1 and CDR2 from the germline V gene are SGHTA and FQGNSA. The junction had 8 bases not matched to a gene; V was cut back by 5 bases and J by 5 bases. This CDR3 contains 15 residues. This record comes from a study of T-cell memory formation after mild COVID-19. Findings and limits, study-wide: Contracting clones, day 15 to 85, had balanced CD4/CD8, and later expanders favored CD4+.

TCRdb redid the calling of the 5' RACE reads with MiXCR, one entry per CDR3 protein. This table holds more than 350,000 distinct CDR3 sequences, about 15% found once. The chain combines TRBV7-2 with TRBJ1-2; 10 bases line up with TRBD1. This clonotype was obtained from a man between 18 and 35 years old who had mild COVID-19 (a few samples of this study predate the infection). Cell type and time point are not known. The source material was PBMCs or a T cell subset sorted from them (not recorded which). CDR3 in DNA: TGTGCCAGCAGCAGCAGACAGGGGGCGAAGTATGGCTACACCTTC. Translating gives CASSSRQGAKYGYTF.